This entry lists 5 T cell receptor beta chains sequenced from one sample in a study of blood T cells in healthy people across ages. The second PCR ran about 6 to 11 cycles with a sample-barcoded 5' primer and J-beta primers. In TCRdb, the 5' RACE reads were re-called with MiXCR into one record per CDR3 protein. The sample carries fewer than 700,000 distinct CDR3 sequences, roughly 41% recorded once. Sequenced sample: blood. The origin of the receptors is a man of 80 years or more in good health.

This clonotype was picked up a small number of times. The V gene is TRBV5-5, the J gene TRBJ1-2; D is unclear. Germline V lookup: CDR1 SGHKS, CDR2 YYEKEE (reference sequence). There are 13 residues in the CDR3. The ends were cut back, 0 bases at V and 4 bases at J, with 7 bases in the middle. The CDR3 DNA is TGTGCCAGCAGCTTGGACAGTACCTATGGCTACACCTTC. Protein: CASSLDSTYGYTF. The full variable domain, its missing parts supplied by reference TRBV5-5 and TRBJ1-2, is DAGVTQSPTHLIKTRGQQVTLRCSPISGHKSVSWYQQVLGQGPQFIFQYYEKEERGRGNFPDRFSARQFPNYSSELNVNALLLGDSALYLCASSLDSTYGYTFGSGTRLTVV.

V usage is TRBV7-2 and J usage is TRBJ2-7; no clear D. The length of the CDR3 is 14 residues. With 2 bases removed from V and 2 bases from J, the gap between germline ends came to 10 bases. Germline V gives CDR1 SGHTA, CDR2 FQGNSA. The CDR3 loop reads CASSLSTTAYEQYF. CDR3 in DNA: TGTGCCAGCAGCTTAAGTACGACCGCCTACGAGCAGTACTTC.

CDR3 sequence (DNA): TGTGCCAGCAGTTTAGCGCGGTACTCTAGGGATGAGCAGTTCTTC. This sequence encodes CASSLARYSRDEQFF. The V call is TRBV12-3 or TRBV12-4, the J call TRBJ2-1; no clear D gene. Trimming took 0 bases from V and 8 from J, leaving 14 bases between them. The CDR3 totals 15 residues.

For this clonotype: Since a much larger clone is just one base distant, this may be a read error. The chain is built from TRBV4-2 and TRBJ2-1; tentatively, D is TRBD2 (5 bases). The germline gives CDR1 LGHNA, CDR2 YNFKEQ. The CDR3 is 15 residues long. CDR3 region: CAGSQAENNNNEQFF. In DNA form, the CDR3 reads TGTGCCGGCAGTCAAGCGGAAAACAACAACAATGAGCAGTTCTTC.

Many counts were recorded for this clonotype. This chain uses TRBV20-1 with TRBJ2-1; 12 bases fit TRBD1. Germline V lookup: CDR1 DFQATT, CDR2 SNEGSKA (reference sequence). The CDR3 sequence is 14 residues long. V lost 1 base and J lost 8; bases outside the gene matches: 3. The CDR3 coding sequence is TGCAGTGCTAGAGGGGACAGGGGGCCTGATGAGCAGTTCTTC. This codes for CSARGDRGPDEQFF.